Listed here are 9 T cell receptor beta chains from one sample, sequenced in a study of cytomegalovirus exposure and HLA in healthy donors. The PCR used 60 Vbeta and 13 Jbeta primers. Produced via immunoSEQ multiplex PCR; TCRdb's table is partial and in-frame only. Of over 150,000 clones in the sample, 70% to 85% were seen once. Sequenced input: PBMCs. The source is a man aged 25 to 40 in good health and CMV-seropositive.

The rearrangement uses TRBV9 and TRBJ1-6; D is possibly TRBD1 (6 bases). The CDR3 is 18 residues long. Germline loops: CDR1 SGDLS, CDR2 YYNGEE. V gave up 3 bases and J gave up 2 bases, with 18 bases separating them. CDR3 coding DNA: TGTGCCAGCAGCGCCTCGGGGGGCCCCAGACCCTATAATTCACCCCTCCACTTT. Its translation is CASSASGGPRPYNSPLHF.

This clone showed up just once. The chain joins TRBV10-3 to TRBJ1-5, with D maybe TRBD1 (6 bases). This CDR3 is 13 amino acids long. Trimming removed 7 bases at V and 5 bases at J, with 12 bases between. The germline V gene encodes CDR1 ENHRY and CDR2 SYGVKD. The CDR3 sequence: CAITQGRDQPQHF. The CDR3 DNA reads as TGTGCCATCACGCAGGGGCGGGATCAGCCCCAGCATTTT.

This chain connects TRBV27 to TRBJ1-2; 7 bases are a match to TRBD1. Germline V gene lookup returns CDR1 MNHEY and CDR2 SMNVEV (reference sequence). The length of the CDR3 is 14 residues. Trimming took 8 bases from V and 2 from J; bases not matched to a gene: 8. DNA of the CDR3: TGTGCCAGCGCCTGGGCAGGGGGGAACTATGGCTACACCTTC. Amino acids: CASAWAGGNYGYTF.

The CDR3: CASSGGGRVDSPLHF. The CDR3 DNA is TGTGCCAGCAGCGGGGGGGGCAGGGTGGATTCACCCCTCCACTTT. This chain joins TRBV11-2 and TRBJ1-6; the D gene is possibly TRBD1 (6 bases). The CDR3 covers 15 residues. Germline values: CDR1 SGHAT, CDR2 FQNNGV. The V gene lost 5 bases and the J gene lost 8 bases, with 16 bases spanning the gap. Looking up the rest from reference TRBV11-2 and TRBJ1-6 gives the full variable domain: EAGVAQSPRYKIIEKRQSVAFWCNPISGHATLYWYQQILGQGPKLLIQFQNNGVVDDSQLPKDRFSAERLKGVDSTLKIQPAKLEDSAVYLCASSGGGRVDSPLHFGNGTRLTVT.

As regards this clone: Other DNA sequences in the sample encode the same CDR3. J is TRBJ2-7 and V is TRBV2; 10 nucleotides line up with TRBD1. CDR1 and CDR2 from the germline V gene are SNHLY and FYNNEI. After removal of 8 bases from V and 3 bases from J, the junction contained 1 base not matched to a gene. The CDR3 sequence is 12 residues long. The CDR3 region is CASRDRGYEQYF. In DNA, the CDR3 is TGTGCCAGCCGGGACAGGGGCTACGAGCAGTACTTC.

The J gene is TRBJ2-7, the V gene TRBV19; 8 positions match TRBD1. From germline, CDR1 is LNHDA and CDR2 SQIVND (reference sequence). The CDR3 has 15 amino acids. Trimming cost V 5 bases and J 7 bases; bases outside gene matches: 13. Here the CDR3 DNA reads TGTGCCAGTAGTGCTACGACAGGGGACTTTATGGAGCAGTACTTC. This translates into CASSATTGDFMEQYF.

V gene TRBV7-6 combines with J gene TRBJ2-2; unclear D gene. The CDR3 totals 15 residues. Trimming removed 2 bases from V and 4 bases from J, with 11 bases in between. Germline V gives CDR1 SGHVS, CDR2 FNYEAQ. CDR3: CASSLSQAFTGELFF. CDR3 DNA sequence: TGTGCCAGCAGCTTATCTCAGGCTTTCACCGGGGAGCTGTTTTTT.

This sequence joins TRBV27 and TRBJ1-5; 7 bases fit TRBD1. Trimming removed 2 bases from V and 7 bases from J; junction bases left unmatched: 2. CDR1 and CDR2 (germline): MNHEY, SMNVEV (reference sequence). The CDR3 totals 13 residues. CDR3 in DNA: TGTGCCAGCAGTTTAGGACAGGTCCAGCCCCAGCATTTT. Protein product: CASSLGQVQPQHF.

This clone occurred a few times. The chain has TRBV2 and TRBJ2-7, with TRBD1 matching over 11 bases. Per the germline V gene, CDR1 is SNHLY and CDR2 is FYNNEI. This CDR3 region has 15 residues. With V trimmed by 4 bases and J by 2 bases, 4 bases remained unmatched. CDR3: CASSADRGLPYEQYF. In nucleotides, the CDR3 is TGTGCCAGCAGTGCGGACAGGGGGCTCCCCTACGAGCAGTACTTC.